This TCR beta chain was captured by sequencing in a study of preoperative IRX-2 immunotherapy in early breast cancer. Sequencing used immunoSEQ multiplex PCR; TCRdb keeps in-frame clones, though not all of them. The table records over 30,000 clones, nearly 90% of them present only once. Treatment noted: preoperative locoregional IRX-2 cytokine immunotherapy. Preoperative locoregional IRX-2 cytokine immunotherapy was tested in the phase Ib source study. V was cut by 0 bases and J by 3 bases, with 6 bases left in between. Germline V lookup: CDR1 GTSNPN, CDR2 SVGIG (reference sequence). The CDR3 spans 13 residues.

This material consisted of tumor tissue, taken after IRX-2 immunotherapy. This sequence joins TRBV30 and TRBJ1-3; unclear D gene. The origin of this receptor is a human donor with breast cancer. The CDR3 here is CAWSVLVGNTIYF. The CDR3 nucleotides read TGTGCCTGGAGTGTACTAGTTGGAAACACCATATATTTT.